The clone carrying this T cell receptor (beta chain) turned up a few times. The V gene's germline CDR1 is SGHTA and CDR2 FQGNSA. Deletions cut 5 bases from V and 5 bases from J, with 24 bases between. The CDR3 is 17 residues long. This sample stems from a study of blood T cells in healthy people across ages. Alongside a J-beta primer mix, a sample-barcoded 5' primer served in a second PCR lasting roughly 7 to 12 cycles. TCRdb re-called the 5' RACE reads through MiXCR, storing one row per CDR3 protein. The data show roughly 790,000 distinct CDR3 sequences, about 42% seen once. The sample consisted of blood. The rearrangement joins TRBV7-2 to TRBJ2-5, with D perhaps TRBD2 (6 bases). The TCR was taken from an older woman in good health. The CDR3 DNA sequence: TGTGCCAGCAGCCAGATCGATGGGATGGGTGCGGGGGAGACCCAGTACTTC. Protein product: CASSQIDGMGAGETQYF.